One sample yielded the 4 T cell receptor beta chains listed below, sequenced in a study of blood T cell repertoires in COVID-19. TCRdb keeps only in-frame clones here, not all; method: immunoSEQ multiplex PCR. The table includes some 200,000 clones, 80% detected once. The sequencing input was peripheral blood. Receptor source: a human donor in a cohort sampled during active COVID-19.

V is TRBV4-1 and J is TRBJ2-1; 8 bases align to TRBD2. The CDR3 length is 16 residues. J was trimmed by 12 bases and V by 2 bases; bases with no gene match: 15. Germline CDR1 reads MGHRA; CDR2 reads YSYEKL. The DNA for the CDR3 is TGCGCCAGCAGCCAAAACCCGACTAGCGTGGATTCAGGGCAGTTCTTC. It translates to CASSQNPTSVDSGQFF.

V is TRBV27 and J is TRBJ2-7, with TRBD2 identical over 9 bases. From germline, CDR1 is MNHEY and CDR2 SMNVEV (reference sequence). V gave up 3 bases and J gave up 3 bases; unmatched junction bases: 3. The CDR3 consists of 14 residues. The CDR3 coding sequence is TGTGCCAGCAGTTTCGGTAGCGGGAGCTACGAGCAGTACTTC. Translation gives CASSFGSGSYEQYF.

J is TRBJ2-7 and V is TRBV7-9, with D possibly TRBD2 on 8 matching bases. This CDR3 has 14 amino acids. Germline V gene lookup returns CDR1 SEHNR and CDR2 FQNEAQ (reference sequence). V was pared by 5 bases and J by 2 bases, with 13 bases between. CDR3 sequence: CASSQGGLAYEQYF. Here the CDR3 DNA reads TGTGCCAGCAGCCAGGGGGGACTAGCCTACGAGCAGTACTTC. The variable domain in full, completed from reference TRBV7-9 and TRBJ2-7, reads DTGVSQNPRHKITKRGQNVTFRCDPISEHNRLYWYRQTLGQGPEFLTYFQNEAQLEKSRLLSDRFSAERPKGSFSTLEIQRTEQGDSAMYLCASSQGGLAYEQYFGPGTRLTVT.

This chain uses TRBV28 with TRBJ1-6; D not resolved. Trimming pared 7 bases from V and 4 bases from J, leaving 11 bases between. This CDR3 is 14 amino acids long. Germline values: CDR1 MDHEN, CDR2 SYDVKM. The CDR3 is CASNAGRYNSPLHF. CDR3 nucleotides: TGTGCCAGCAACGCCGGGAGGTATAATTCACCCCTCCACTTT.